This T cell receptor (beta chain) was observed in a study of cytomegalovirus exposure and HLA in healthy donors (dated by TCRdb to 2016 to 2017). Context from the whole study: According to an earlier analysis of around 600 of the donors, roughly 180 million T cells yielded 117 million unique TCR beta sequences and less than 300 Gb of sequence data. An early release that covered more than 550 HLA-typed donors contained 300 to 350 gigabases of sequencing data and approximately 85 million unique TCR sequences. Of the 350 to 450 genotyped donors, about 80% fell in the genetic ancestry cluster associated with self-reported Caucasian donors. The study was designed to test whether signatures of past pathogen exposure could be identified by cataloging public T cell receptors. The study profiled the T cell repertoires of under 850 subjects by immunosequencing and related them to cytomegalovirus serostatus. A separate validation cohort of over 95 different subjects was used in addition to the roughly 620-subject first cohort. To predict cytomegalovirus infection status, the study combined high-throughput TCR immunosequencing, statistical association of individual TCRs with disease status, and machine learning. A later analysis re-analyzed previously published TCR beta repertoires from 650 to 800 donors and added high-resolution HLA genotyping to study TCR occurrence patterns. The later analysis used no new phenotypic data to find candidate immune exposures, relying instead on TCR beta sequences and their occurrence across donors. An earlier analysis of several hundred of the donors applied high-throughput TCR beta sequencing to assess whether each TCR beta V gene segment acted as functional or pseudogenic. Donor age, sex, ethnicity and CMV serostatus were compiled together with the repertoire data. Genome-wide SNP genotypes for about 55% of the roughly 670 donors were used in a later genetic analysis, which treated that subset as a discovery cohort. All discovery cohort repertoires had been generated on a single sequencing platform. Class I and class II HLA loci were covered by the typing at four-digit resolution. Typing coverage differed by locus: A, B, C, DRB1 and DQB1 were typed in about 629-630 donors, DQA1 in 500 to 550, DPA1 in 606, and DPB1 in 400 to 480. About five DR-DQ haplotypes were treated as single units for association and clustering because of strong linkage in the cohort. Across approximately 400 genotyped donors of the cohort, an average of roughly 200,000 unique TCR beta nucleotide sequences per donor were sequenced, and roughly 20% of those sequences were non-productive. Results and caveats for the whole study, not just this receptor: When HLA alleles, especially DR and DQ, strongly co-occurred, attributing TCR associations to individual alleles was difficult. Because some donors lacked HLA typing at each locus, the association tests relied only on the typed subset. Because counts were too low, more than 15 rarely observed V segments, including chromosome 9 orphons, were excluded from the earlier analysis of some 590 of the donors. A few of the identified cytomegalovirus-associated TCR beta chains were confirmed in vitro to be specific for cytomegalovirus antigens. The study listed 150 to 200 TCR beta chains as associated with cytomegalovirus. The classifier was reported to diagnose cytomegalovirus status with high specificity and sensitivity in both the original cohort and the validation cohort. In a later analysis, several top co-occurrence clusters were reported to appear linked to parvovirus B19, influenza, CMV and Epstein-Barr virus. A further reported finding was that TCR beta sequences accurately predicted the HLA-A and HLA-B alleles for most subjects in the first cohort. An association between a missense DCLRE1C variant and V-gene and J-gene trimming of TCR beta chains was found in a later genetic analysis and replicated in an independent cohort. In a later analysis, HLA-associated TCR beta chains were found to be more clonally expanded and to have lower generation probabilities than equally common non-associated chains. Compared with the approximately 600-donor mean, donors in an Asian-associated ancestry cluster had fewer N-insertions in productive TCRs, according to a later genetic analysis. In an earlier analysis of around 600 of the donors, most TCR beta V segments were observed in productive rearrangements about 87% or about 30% of the time, broadly matching IMGT annotations. This cohort had only TCR beta chains sequenced, and the lack of alpha or paired-chain data limited which features could be detected. Because the 87-base-pair reads could not distinguish some IMGT-functional V segments, including TRBV6-2 and TRBV6-3, those segments were excluded. A later analysis found that most CMV-associated TCR beta chains appeared HLA-restricted, with HLA associations seemingly driven largely by CMV exposure. In a later analysis, TCR association rates were found to vary across HLA loci, with the most associated TCRs seen for DRB1 alleles and the fewest for HLA-C alleles. Linkage disequilibrium might explain the correlated functional status among segregating V segments, but an unknown experimental factor could not be excluded. The authors suggested that the approach could potentially be extended to other disease states and immunological phenotypes. In a later analysis, some 17,000 TCR beta sequences were associated with specific HLA alleles at a false discovery rate of 0.05. Immune exposure information for the cohort was limited to CMV serostatus. Presence/absence analyses assumed roughly uniform sequencing depth across donors, an assumption that may not hold. Across donors, most TCR sequences were observed very rarely, whereas some public TCRs were present in many individuals. A cluster of highly shared sequence variants was judged likely to represent a technical artifact of the sequencing pipeline.

The cohort was made up of hundreds of healthy bone marrow donors. Cohort members were all nominally healthy when sampled, although unrecorded immune exposures were likely present. The donor tested CMV seropositive and was one of the 289 seropositive cohort members. Each donor provided a peripheral blood sample, and peripheral blood mononuclear cells were used for TCR beta sequencing. The Qiagen DNeasy Blood Extraction Kit was used to extract genomic DNA from the blood cell samples. CDR1 and CDR2 (LGHNA, YNFKEQ) derive from the germline V gene. The junction carries 19 bases between V and J, which are trimmed by 1 base and 0 bases respectively. From cysteine to phenylalanine, the CDR3 is 19 amino acids long. Just the 57-base CDR3 DNA is kept, in frame starting at base 1. Preparation of the library involved the immunoSEQ multiplex PCR assay. The multiplex PCR relied on a mix of 60 forward primers for TCR Vbeta segments and 13 reverse primers for TCR Jbeta segments. The CDR3 region of rearranged TCR beta genes was amplified from genomic DNA with a multiplex PCR assay. On the Illumina HiSeq System, the amplified TCR beta libraries were sequenced as 87-base-pair reads. The authors' pipeline ran thus. A later analysis tallied tens of millions of unique TCR beta chains across the 666 repertoires, and around 12 million of those chains were shared by two or more donors. Raw reads were error-corrected and collapsed into unique sequences with a nearest-neighbor algorithm that merged closely related sequences to remove PCR and sequencing errors. To assign V, D and J gene segments, CDR3 sequences were aligned to IMGT reference sequences. Each retained sequence needed at least a six-nucleotide match to both a V gene segment and a J gene segment. A rearrangement was called productive if the CDR3 had no stop codons and remained in frame with V and J, and every other rearrangement was called non-productive. CDR3 was defined according to IMGT convention as the region running from the second conserved V-encoded cysteine to the conserved J-encoded phenylalanine. The earlier analysis of 550 to 650 of the donors excluded any sequence lacking an unambiguous match to a single V gene segment. An earlier analysis of several hundred of the donors called V segments functional above 56.7% productive rearrangements and segregating when the between-donor standard deviation exceeded 5%. A statistical classification framework was built to diagnose cytomegalovirus status from the catalog of TCR beta chain sequences. V and J gene assignment, in a later analysis, came from comparing TCR nucleotide sequences with IMGT/GENE-DB human TR gene sequences. The TCRdist pipeline was used in a later analysis to assign CDR3 sequences and most-parsimonious VDJ recombination scenarios. In a later analysis, each TCR beta chain was defined by its CDR3 amino acid sequence together with its V-gene family, and reads lacking a unique V-gene family were excluded. A later analysis removed several hundred highly shared, low-generation-probability nucleotide sequences to deal with suspected cross-contamination and a sequencing artifact. A later analysis calculated a clonal expansion index for each public chain from normalized within-repertoire ranks of inferred template counts. A later analysis computed generation probabilities with a VDJ recombination model fitted to out-of-frame rearrangements, and checked the results against IGoR. In a later analysis, TCR-TCR, TCR-HLA and TCR-CMV co-occurrence was scored with hypergeometric tests, and a repertoire-size bias correction was applied to TCR pairs. In a later analysis, false discovery rates were estimated by permuting HLA or CMV assignments 20 times. In a later analysis, co-occurring TCRs were grouped using DBSCAN, with TCRdist sequence similarity added in when clustering inside HLA-allele-positive subsets. Repertoires with fewer than 30,000 or more than 120,000 public chains were left out of co-occurrence clustering, as were about 5 repertoires with anomalous nucleotide sharing. Not all clones reach the TCRdb copy of this immuneACCESS table, which keeps in-frame sequences only. Checked studies attribute under half of the gap to unresolved V genes and leave the rest unexplained. V and J calls plus clone size are reproduced from that table; the DNA served to infer D and trimming. Counted in this sample were under 200,000 clones; approximately 71% of them appeared once. About 7.6% of the sample rests with the top ten.

On this clone itself: Its specific antigen is unknown. No base quality values were provided; no much bigger clone lies one nucleotide off.

The chain joins TRBV4-2 to TRBJ1-3; 6 matching bases give a weak D call of TRBD1. The sample consisted of PBMCs. This clonotype originated in a woman aged 40 to 50 in good health and CMV-seropositive. In nucleotide form, the sequence is TGTGCCAGCAGCCAAGTAGTCAGGGGACCCACTCTCTCTGGAAACACCATATATTTT. It encodes CASSQVVRGPTLSGNTIYF.